Following are 21 T cell receptor beta chains from one sample sequenced in a study of T cell clonality in common variable immunodeficiency. For these TCRs, the target antigens are not known. TCRdb keeps only in-frame clones here, not all; method: immunoSEQ multiplex PCR. The sample includes tens of thousands of clones, none of them occurring once. Findings of the study overall: Reportedly, TCR beta sequences from common variable immunodeficiency showed fewer deletions and N-nucleotide insertions.

Sequencing used peripheral blood mononuclear cells. These receptors all stem from a human donor with common variable immunodeficiency.

This clone has more than one count but fewer than ten. The CDR3 extends 3 residues past the end of the read, so its final part is completed from the germline J gene. This rearrangement joins TRBV7-9 to TRBJ1-5; 10 bases are shared with TRBD1. The length of the CDR3 is 15 residues. Germline assignment: CDR1 SEHNR and CDR2 FQNEAQ (reference sequence). With 4 bases clipped from V and 4 bases from J, the junction kept 4 bases outside the gene matches. Partial CDR3 DNA: TGTGCCAGCAGCTCGGGACAGGGGTATAATCAGCCC. This sequence encodes CASSSGQGYNQP. The CDR3 in full is CASSSGQGYNQPQHF. Variable domain in full (rest from reference TRBV7-9 and TRBJ1-5): DTGVSQNPRHKITKRGQNVTFRCDPISEHNRLYWYRQTLGQGPEFLTYFQNEAQLEKSRLLSDRFSAERPKGSFSTLEIQRTEQGDSAMYLCASSSGQGYNQPQHFGDGTRLSIL.

This clone was seen a few times. The observed sequence ends 3 residues before the CDR3 terminus, with the missing tail filled in from the germline J gene. The rearrangement uses TRBV7-7 and TRBJ1-2, with 10 bases that match TRBD1. This CDR3 contains 15 residues. V lost 0 bases and J lost 6; bases outside the gene matches: 4. Per germline, CDR1 SSHAT and CDR2 FNYEAQ (reference sequence). This CDR3 is CASSLARTGGDGYTF. The covered CDR3 bases are TGTGCCAGCAGCTTAGCGCGGACAGGGGGGGATGGC.

This clone showed up just a few times. The missing CDR3 end, 3 residues past where the read stops, is filled in from the germline J gene. The chain joins TRBV19 to TRBJ2-2, with 9 bases that match TRBD2. CDR1 and CDR2 (germline): LNHDA, SQIVND (reference sequence). This CDR3 is 15 amino acids long. The ends lost 5 bases at V and 5 bases at J; junction bases unmatched: 6. Partial CDR3 DNA: TGTGCCAGTAGTTCCGTGACTAGCGGTACCGGGGAG. It specifies CASSSVTSGTGE. The CDR3 reads in full as CASSSVTSGTGELFF.

Only a few counts were recorded for this clone. The observed sequence ends 3 residues before the CDR3 terminus, with the missing tail filled in from the germline J gene. The chain links TRBV20-1 to TRBJ2-7; 13 positions agree with TRBD2. J gave up 3 bases and V 5 bases, and 4 bases lay outside the gene matches. Germline-derived CDR1 and CDR2 are DFQATT and SNEGSKA (reference sequence). This CDR3 spans 14 amino acids. The covered CDR3 bases are TGCAGTGCTGACAGACTAGCGGGGGGCTACGAG. It yields the protein CSADRLAGGYE. In full, the CDR3 reads CSADRLAGGYEQYF.

This clone was detected many times. The read finishes 3 residues shy of the CDR3 end, and the germline J gene is used to complete it. The chain couples TRBV5-1 to TRBJ2-5, with D perhaps matching TRBD2 (5 bases). Trimming pared 5 bases from V and 1 base from J, leaving 18 bases between. Germline CDR1 and CDR2: SGHRS and YFSETQ. The CDR3 consists of 16 residues. The part of the CDR3 DNA that was read is TGCGCCAGCAGGCCTTCTCCGGGGTCAGTCCAAGAGACC. It specifies CASRPSPGSVQET. The CDR3 in full is CASRPSPGSVQETQYF. Filled out from reference TRBV5-1 and TRBJ2-5, the complete variable domain reads KAGVTQTPRYLIKTRGQQVTLSCSPISGHRSVSWYQQTPGQGLQFLFEYFSETQRNKGNFPGRFSGRQFSNSRSEMNVSTLELGDSALYLCASRPSPGSVQETQYFGPGTRLLVL.

This clone was detected many times. CDR3 in amino acids: CSVGGAFEAFF. The sequenced part of the CDR3 DNA is TGCAGCGTTGGAGGGGCCTTTGAA. V usage is TRBV29-1 and J usage is TRBJ1-1; TRBD1 might be the D (5 bases). From the germline J gene comes the end of the CDR3, since the read stops 3 residues before it. The CDR3 extends over 11 amino acids. Trimming took off 4 bases at V and 7 bases at J, with 10 bases between the two ends. Germline V gives CDR1 SQVTM, CDR2 ANQGSEA.

On this clone itself: The CDR3 extends 3 residues past the end of the read, so its final part is completed from the germline J gene. The chain employs TRBV20-1 and TRBJ1-2, with unresolved D. The ends were cut back, 5 bases at V and 3 bases at J, with 16 bases in the middle. Germline CDR1 DFQATT, CDR2 SNEGSKA (reference sequence). This CDR3 has 14 residues. This chain's CDR3 is CSARHPTTYYGYTF. The sequenced part of the CDR3 DNA is TGCAGTGCTCGACATCCAACAACCTACTATGGC.

The table lists this clone with a few counts. The chain's CDR3 is CASSPESSEQPQHF. CDR3 DNA, as far as it was read: TGTGCCAGCTCACCCGAAAGTAGTGAGCAGCCC. V usage is TRBV18 and J usage is TRBJ1-5, with D unresolved. From the germline J gene comes the end of the CDR3, since the read stops 3 residues before it. V dropped 3 bases and J dropped 7 bases, with 13 bases sitting between them. This CDR3 region has 14 residues. Germline V gives CDR1 KGHSH, CDR2 LQKENI.

Concerning this clone: The read ends 3 residues before the CDR3 terminus; that terminus is restored from the germline J gene. The rearrangement links TRBV20-1 to TRBJ2-3; D is perhaps TRBD2 (6 bases). Trimming removed 3 bases from V and 0 bases from J, with 13 bases in between. Germline CDR1 is DFQATT and CDR2 is SNEGSKA (reference sequence). The CDR3 has 15 residues. CDR3: CSASDSGTSTDTQYF. Partial CDR3 DNA: TGCAGTGCTAGTGACTCCGGGACTAGCACAGATACG.

This clone was observed a few times. Read sequence stops 3 residues before the CDR3 end, and the germline J gene provides the missing end. The chain recombines TRBV7-3 with TRBJ2-3, with D possibly matching TRBD2 (6 bases). Germline values: CDR1 SGHTA, CDR2 FQGTGA. V lost 3 bases and J lost 0, with 7 bases in between. The CDR3 is 14 residues long. The CDR3 is CASSFGTSTDTQYF. CDR3 bases read: TGTGCCAGCAGCTTTGGGACTAGCACAGATACG.

A note on this clone: The CDR3 end lies 3 residues beyond the end of the read and is filled in from the germline J gene. The rearrangement uses TRBV11-2 and TRBJ2-7, with a weak D call TRBD1 (6 bases). V lost 4 bases and J 3 bases, leaving 13 bases between the germline ends. CDR1 is SGHAT and CDR2 is FQNNGV in the germline V gene. The length of the CDR3 is 14 residues. Here the CDR3 reads CASSWTDNGYEQYF. The CDR3 DNA, read in part, is TGTGCCAGCAGCTGGACAGATAATGGCTACGAG.

A note on this clone: The read terminates 3 residues ahead of where the CDR3 ends, so the germline J gene completes it. V and J are TRBV19 and TRBJ1-6; D not certain. This CDR3 has 14 residues. Germline V lookup: CDR1 LNHDA, CDR2 SQIVND (reference sequence). The germline V and J ends were trimmed by 10 bases and 0 bases, with 10 bases remaining between them. The CDR3 spells CATSQASYNSPLHF. The sequenced CDR3 bases are TGTGCCACCAGCCAGGCCTCCTATAATTCACCC.

About this clone itself: With the read ending 3 residues before the CDR3 end, the germline J gene is used to fill in that end. The J gene is TRBJ2-3, the V gene TRBV5-1; tentative D call: TRBD2 (5 bases). Germline CDR1 SGHRS, CDR2 YFSETQ. The V end was cut by 4 bases, the J end by 1 base, with 7 bases between. This CDR3 contains 13 residues. CDR3 loop: CASSPAGTDTQYF. Partial CDR3 DNA: TGCGCCAGCAGCCCAGCGGGCACAGATACG.

This clone came up a few times. The sequenced fragment ends 3 residues before the CDR3 boundary, so the rest is inferred from the germline J gene. The chain joins TRBV7-9 to TRBJ1-6; 9 bases are a match to TRBD1. Germline trimming cut 5 bases from V and 10 bases from J; bases unmatched to any gene: 9. This CDR3 contains 15 residues. The germline V gene has CDR1 SEHNR and CDR2 FQNEAQ (reference sequence). The CDR3 bases that were read are TGTGCCAGCAGCGCTCCGGGACAGGGCTACTCACCC. Translation: CASSAPGQGYSP. The CDR3, in full, reads CASSAPGQGYSPLHF.

This clone was found many times. The CDR3 extends 3 residues past the end of the read, so its final part is completed from the germline J gene. The chain joins TRBV7-3 to TRBJ2-1, with TRBD2 matching over 8 bases. The germline V gene has CDR1 SGHTA and CDR2 FQGTGA. This CDR3 is 16 amino acids long. The J segment lost 2 bases and the V segment lost 2 bases, leaving 5 bases of the junction unmatched. The covered CDR3 bases are TGTGCCAGCAGCTTATGGGGCGGGGGGCCCTACAATGAG. Translated, it gives CASSLWGGGPYNE. The complete CDR3 sequence is CASSLWGGGPYNEQFF.

In this sample, this clone turned up many times. With the read ending 3 residues before the CDR3 end, the germline J gene is used to fill in that end. The V and J genes are TRBV6-2 or TRBV6-3 and TRBJ1-2, with 8 bases aligning to TRBD1. The CDR3 covers 17 residues. From germline, CDR1 is MNHEY and CDR2 SVGEGT. V shed 0 bases and J 3 bases; nucleotides not matched to a gene: 9. Partial CDR3 DNA: TGTGCCAGCAGTTACTCTGCCAGGGGGCGATCCGACTATGGC. Amino acids: CASSYSARGRSDYG. The entire CDR3 reads CASSYSARGRSDYGYTF.

With respect to this clone: The read ends 3 residues shy of where the CDR3 ends; the end is completed using the germline J gene. The chain joins TRBV7-2 to TRBJ1-1; D might be TRBD1 (5 bases). Germline V gene sequence: CDR1 SGHTA, CDR2 FQGNSA. The V end was cut by 5 bases, the J end by 4 bases, with 11 bases between. The CDR3 covers 13 residues. Partial CDR3 DNA: TGTGCCAGCAGCCTGTGGGGCCCCACTGAA. Translated: CASSLWGPTE. The full CDR3 reads CASSLWGPTEAFF.

Sample share makes this clone medium-sized. The read gets to within 3 residues of the CDR3 end, and the germline J gene fills in the rest. The rearrangement links TRBV20-1 to TRBJ2-5; 9 nucleotides line up with TRBD2. Unmatched junction bases numbered 8, after V lost 7 bases and J lost 2 bases. Germline V gene data show CDR1 as DFQATT and CDR2 as SNEGSKA (reference sequence). This CDR3 is 14 amino acids long. CDR3 in amino acids: CSVPGLAPQETQYF. Incomplete CDR3 DNA: TGCAGTGTTCCTGGACTAGCGCCACAAGAGACC.

Concerning this clone: The read terminates 3 residues ahead of where the CDR3 ends, so the germline J gene completes it. The chain links TRBV2 to TRBJ2-7; no firm D call. Between the trimmed V and J ends, which lost 1 base and 2 bases, there was a span of 12 bases. The CDR3 spans 15 residues. Germline loops: CDR1 SNHLY, CDR2 FYNNEI. CDR3 DNA, as far as it was read: TGTGCCAGCAGTGAAGTTGAGGCAAATACCTACGAG. Its protein is CASSEVEANTYE. The full CDR3 reads CASSEVEANTYEQYF.

This clone was seen at least ten times. The observed sequence ends 3 residues before the CDR3 terminus, with the missing tail filled in from the germline J gene. The chain is built from TRBV5-1 and TRBJ2-7; TRBD2 is a possible D gene (6 bases). The CDR3 has 15 amino acids. Germline CDR1 SGHRS, CDR2 YFSETQ. Trimming left V 0 bases short and J 2 bases short, with 12 bases between. Incomplete CDR3 DNA: TGCGCCAGCAGCTTGGTAGGCGGGGAGGCCTACGAG. Translating gives CASSLVGGEAYE. In full, the CDR3 is CASSLVGGEAYEQYF.

This clone has a count of ten or more. The read terminates 3 residues ahead of where the CDR3 ends, so the germline J gene completes it. The chain combines TRBV29-1 with TRBJ2-7, with a weak D call TRBD2 (6 bases). Between the trimmed V and J ends, which lost 6 bases and 6 bases, there was a span of 12 bases. Germline V gene lookup returns CDR1 SQVTM and CDR2 ANQGSEA. This CDR3 region has 11 residues. Incomplete CDR3 DNA: TGCAGCGTGTTGGGGGGAGGCGAG. Its protein product is CSVLGGGE. The CDR3 reads in full as CSVLGGGEQYF.